This T cell receptor (beta chain) was captured in a study of molecular identifiers for immune sequencing clone quantification. Findings of the study overall: Barcode sharing among identical TCR molecules could make large clones appear smaller.

TCRdb ran MiXCR on the PCR reads and lists one entry per CDR3 protein. This sample has a few hundred thousand distinct CDR3 sequences; around 23% occur once, and the top ten carry roughly 0.77%. From germline, CDR1 is SGHVS and CDR2 FNYEAQ. Between the trimmed V and J ends, which lost 1 base and 0 bases, there was a span of 8 bases. CDR3 length: 15 amino acids. Many counts were recorded for this clonotype. Antigen specificity is unknown. V usage is TRBV7-6 and J usage is TRBJ2-3, with D perhaps being TRBD1 or TRBD2 (5 bases each). Sequenced input: naive CD8+ T cells from blood, with Jurkat cell RNA spiked in. Subset given: FACS-sorted CD8+CD4-CCR7+CD45RA+ naive T cells. This TCR was recovered from a human donor in good health. Some libraries in this study had Jurkat cell RNA spiked in. CDR3 DNA: TGTGCCAGCAGCTTAGGAGGGGTGAGCACAGATACGCAGTATTTT. It translates to CASSLGGVSTDTQYF. The whole variable domain, remainder taken from reference TRBV7-6 and TRBJ2-3, is GAGVSQSPRYKVTKRGQDVALRCDPISGHVSLYWYRQALGQGPEFLTYFNYEAQQDKSGLPNDRFSAERPEGSISTLTIQRTEQRDSAMYRCASSLGGVSTDTQYFGPGTRLTVL.